This T cell receptor (beta chain) derives from a study of T-cell memory formation after mild COVID-19. The study, taken as a whole, reports: Some clones that responded were present in memory (sampled pre-infection), which suggests cross-reactive memory joined. The study found balanced CD4/CD8 in clones contracting day 15 to 85 and a CD4+ lean in later expanders.

The table lists this clonotype with many counts. Its antigen is not known. TCRdb processed the 5' RACE reads anew with MiXCR; each CDR3 protein has one entry. The sample records under 300,000 distinct CDR3 sequences, about a sixth being singletons. Material for sequencing was PBMCs or a T cell subset sorted from them (not recorded which). The origin of this receptor is a man aged 18 to 35 who had mild COVID-19 (a few samples of this study predate the infection). Cell type and time point are not known.

The CDR3 loop reads CASSRGGLETQYF. The CDR3 coding sequence is TGTGCCAGCAGCCGCGGGGGGCTGGAGACCCAGTACTTC. The chain recombines TRBV11-1 with TRBJ2-5; 8 bases align to TRBD2. This CDR3 region has 13 residues. With V trimmed by 5 bases and J by 5 bases, 4 bases remained unmatched. CDR1 and CDR2 from the germline V gene are SGHAT and FQDESV (reference sequence). Full variable domain (rest looked up from reference TRBV11-1 and TRBJ2-5): EAEVAQSPRYKITEKSQAVAFWCDPISGHATLYWYRQILGQGPELLVQFQDESVVDDSQLPKDRFSAERLKGVDSTLKIQPAELGDSAMYLCASSRGGLETQYFGPGTRLLVL.